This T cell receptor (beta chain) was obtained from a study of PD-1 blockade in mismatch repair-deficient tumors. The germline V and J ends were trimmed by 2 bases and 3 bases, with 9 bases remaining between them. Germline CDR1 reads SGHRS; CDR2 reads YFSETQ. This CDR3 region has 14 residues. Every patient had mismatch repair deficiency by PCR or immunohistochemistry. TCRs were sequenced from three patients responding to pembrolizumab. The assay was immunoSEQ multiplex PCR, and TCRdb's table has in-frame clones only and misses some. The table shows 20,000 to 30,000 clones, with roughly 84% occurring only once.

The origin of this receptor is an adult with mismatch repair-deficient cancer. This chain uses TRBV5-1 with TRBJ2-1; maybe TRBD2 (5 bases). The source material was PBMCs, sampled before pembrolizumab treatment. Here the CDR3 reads CASSFSDLYNEQFF. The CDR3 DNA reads TGCGCCAGCAGCTTTAGCGACCTCTACAATGAGCAGTTCTTC.